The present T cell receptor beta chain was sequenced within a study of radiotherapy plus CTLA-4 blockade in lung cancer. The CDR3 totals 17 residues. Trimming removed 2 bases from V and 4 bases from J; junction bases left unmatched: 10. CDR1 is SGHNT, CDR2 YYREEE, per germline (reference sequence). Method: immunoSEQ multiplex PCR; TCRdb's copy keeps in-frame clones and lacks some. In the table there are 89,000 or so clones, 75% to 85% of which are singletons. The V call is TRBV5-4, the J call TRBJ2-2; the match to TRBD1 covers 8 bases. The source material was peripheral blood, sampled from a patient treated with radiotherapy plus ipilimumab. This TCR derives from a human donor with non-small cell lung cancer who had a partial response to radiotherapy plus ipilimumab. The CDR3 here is CASSFSGGGRVTGELFF. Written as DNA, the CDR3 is TGTGCCAGCAGCTTTTCAGGGGGCGGTAGGGTCACCGGGGAGCTGTTTTTT. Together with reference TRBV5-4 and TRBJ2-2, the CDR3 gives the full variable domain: ETGVTQSPTHLIKTRGQQVTLRCSSQSGHNTVSWYQQALGQGPQFIFQYYREEENGRGNFPPRFSGLQFPNYSSELNVNALELDDSALYLCASSFSGGGRVTGELFFGEGSRLTVL.